This T cell receptor (beta chain) was sequenced for a study of liver allograft versus peripheral blood T cells. In the study overall: Recipients' peripheral blood served as the comparator for T cell receptor repertoires in transplanted livers.

TCRdb called the reads again in MiXCR, with one record for every CDR3 protein. Of roughly 8,500 distinct CDR3 sequences listed, 25% to 30% were seen once; the top ten hold roughly 8%. Note on this clonotype: The antigen remains unidentified. One end of the junction fails to match germline, which may point to a read error.

Study-wide results and caveats: Reported data describe T cell receptor repertoires within liver allografts as differing from those in peripheral blood.

The TCR was taken from a human patient who had a liver transplant. Some of the T cells may derive from the graft donor.

This CDR3 is CASSQALAGETQYF. The CDR3, as DNA: TGTGCCAGCAGTCAAGCGCTAGCTGGGGAGACCCAGTACTTC. The J gene is TRBJ2-5, the V gene TRBV3-1, with D possibly matching TRBD2 (5 bases). The CDR3 totals 14 residues. In germline, CDR1 is LGHDT, CDR2 YNNKEL (reference sequence).